The rows below give T cell receptor beta chains drawn from one sample of a study of T cells after yellow fever vaccination. From the 5' RACE reads, TCRdb called clonotypes with MiXCR, one entry per CDR3 protein. The data contain hundreds of thousands of distinct CDR3 sequences, 17% of them singletons. The source material was PBMCs, sampled about 5 days after the first yellow fever vaccination. These TCRs come from a man between 18 and 35 years old who received the YFV17D yellow fever vaccine. Each CDR3 is given with its conserved first and last residue. The D gene is left open where the match is weak. Clone size is not always given. Where it is, it says once, few, many or a class for expanded clones.

>TRBJ2-4|TRBV14|many|TRBD1
TGTGCCAGCAGCCAAGGACAGGGCACCCTCGGATACTTC
CASSQGQGTLGYF
>TRBJ1-1|TRBV20-1|-|-
TGCAGTAGGACATTGAACACTGAAGCTTTCTTT
CSRTLNTEAFF
>TRBJ2-7|TRBV7-2|once|-
TGTGCCAGCAGAAACTCCGTCACCGGGGCGGGCGAGCAGTACTTC
CASRNSVTGAGEQYF
>TRBJ1-2|TRBV5-1|few|-
TGCGCCAGCAGCTTCAATCCGGGACGAGCTAACTATGGCTACACCTTC
CASSFNPGRANYGYTF
>TRBJ1-5|TRBV20-1|few|TRBD1
TGCAGTGTATATACAGGGGGCTCCTATCAGCCCCAGCATTTT
CSVYTGGSYQPQHF
>TRBJ2-1|TRBV4-3|-|-
TGCGCCAGCAGCGAAAGTGGGAGCTCCTACAATGAGCAGTTCTTC
CASSESGSSYNEQFF
>TRBJ1-5|TRBV6-2/TRBV6-3|few|-
TGTGCCAGCTATAACGGACTGGATAGCAATCAGCCCCAGCATTTT
CASYNGLDSNQPQHF
>TRBJ2-6|TRBV10-3|-|-
TGTGCCATCAGTGAGACACCGGGACTCTCACACTCTGGGGCCAACGTCCTGACTTTC
CAISETPGLSHSGANVLTF
>TRBJ1-1|TRBV30|-|-
TGTGCCTGGAGTGTAAGACAGGACACTGAAGCTTTCTTT
CAWSVRQDTEAFF
>TRBJ2-1|TRBV23-1|-|TRBD2
TGCGCCAGCGGAACTAGCGGGCGGGAGCAGTTCTTC
CASGTSGREQFF
>TRBJ2-3|TRBV5-1|few|TRBD1
TGCGCCAGCAGCCCAGAGGGGACAGGCAATCCCTTCACAGATACGCAGTATTTT
CASSPEGTGNPFTDTQYF
>TRBJ1-2|TRBV5-1|-|-
TGCGCCAGCAGCACGGGGGCGTTAGGCTATGGCTACACCTTC
CASSTGALGYGYTF
>TRBJ1-1|TRBV6-2/TRBV6-3|many|-
TGTGCCAGCAGTTTTAGACTGAACACTGAAGCTTTCTTT
CASSFRLNTEAFF
>TRBJ1-1|TRBV7-9|-|TRBD1
TGTGCCAGCAGCTTCCCTTTGACAGGGTACACTGAAGCTTTCTTT
CASSFPLTGYTEAFF
>TRBJ2-3|TRBV29-1|-|TRBD2
TGCAGCGTTACTAGCGGGGGGCGCACAGATACGCAGTATTTT
CSVTSGGRTDTQYF
>TRBJ2-3|TRBV20-1|many|-
TGCAGTGCTAGACCCCCCAGGGTGGTAGTGGGGGATACGCAGTATTTT
CSARPPRVVVGDTQYF
>TRBJ1-5|TRBV7-9|-|-
TGTGCCAGCAGCCCGCACATGAATCAGCCCCAGCATTTT
CASSPHMNQPQHF
>TRBJ2-3|TRBV19|few|TRBD1
TGTGCCAGTAGTCCCTGGGACAGGGGAGAAGATACGCAGTATTTT
CASSPWDRGEDTQYF
>TRBJ2-3|TRBV5-1|many|TRBD2
TGTGCCAGCAGCTTTAGCGGGGCGAGCACAGATACGCAGTATTTT
CASSFSGASTDTQYF
>TRBJ1-1|TRBV30|-|-
TGTGGAATAGACGGGAGCACTGAAGCTTTCTTT
CGIDGSTEAFF
>TRBJ1-2|TRBV7-2|-|TRBD1
TGTGCCAGCAGCATCCCGGGACAGCAGTATGGCTACACCTTC
CASSIPGQQYGYTF
>TRBJ2-5|TRBV6-1|-|-
TGTGCCAGCAGTCGATCCCGAGGGGGAACCCAAGAGACCCAGTACTTC
CASSRSRGGTQETQYF
>TRBJ2-2|TRBV7-3|many|-
TGTGCCAGCAGCTTAATTCCAGGGAACACCGGGGAGCTGTTTTTT
CASSLIPGNTGELFF
>TRBJ2-3|TRBV5-1|many|TRBD2
TGCGCCAGCAGCTTCAAACTAGCGGGGGACACAGATACGCAGTATTTT
CASSFKLAGDTDTQYF
>TRBJ2-3|TRBV5-1|-|-
TGCGCCAGCAGCATAACAGGGTCAGATACGCAGTATTTT
CASSITGSDTQYF
>TRBJ1-6|TRBV6-1|few|TRBD1
TGTGCCAGCTGGCCCGGGACAGGGAATAATTCACCCCTCCACTTT
CASWPGTGNNSPLHF
>TRBJ2-3|TRBV12-3/TRBV12-4|few|-
TGTGCCAGCACCACCTACAGGGCAGATACGCAGTATTTT
CASTTYRADTQYF
>TRBJ1-4|TRBV7-8|-|-
TGTGCCAGCAGCTTAGCCGCGTGGGATGAAAAACTGTTTTTT
CASSLAAWDEKLFF
>TRBJ2-5|TRBV5-1|-|TRBD2
TGCGCCAGCAGAGTGGGGACTAGCGGGGTCGGGGAGACCCAGTACTTC
CASRVGTSGVGETQYF
>TRBJ2-7|TRBV9|-|TRBD1
TGTGCCAGCAGCGAGGGACAGGGTATCGGATCCTACGAGCAGTACTTC
CASSEGQGIGSYEQYF
>TRBJ2-5|TRBV20-1|few|TRBD2
TGCAGTGCTCCGATACTAGCGGATCAAGAGACCCAGTACTTC
CSAPILADQETQYF
>TRBJ1-2|TRBV20-1|few|-
TGCAGTGCTAGAGTGGACCAAACAGGGAAGGACTATGGCTACACCTTC
CSARVDQTGKDYGYTF
>TRBJ1-3|TRBV5-1|-|-
TGCGCCAGCAGCCCTATGGCAAACACCATATATTTT
CASSPMANTIYF
>TRBJ2-7|TRBV4-2|few|TRBD2
TGTGCCAGCAGCCCTGGGGGGGAAGACTACGAGCAGTACTTC
CASSPGGEDYEQYF
>TRBJ2-7|TRBV25-1|-|-
TGTGCCAGCAGTGAATATCGCCGAGGCTACGAGCAGTACTTC
CASSEYRRGYEQYF
>TRBJ2-1|TRBV29-1|-|TRBD1
TGCAGCGTCGATCGGGACAGGGGCTCCTACAATGAGCAGTTCTTC
CSVDRDRGSYNEQFF
>TRBJ1-2|TRBV7-8|-|-
TGTGCCAGCAGCTGGCAGAATAACTATGGCTACACCTTC
CASSWQNNYGYTF